This TCR beta chain was profiled in a study of identifying expanded T cells in peripheral blood. A remark on this clone: Its antigen is not identified.

Trimming pared 6 bases from V and 7 bases from J, leaving 21 bases between. This CDR3 has 15 residues. CDR1 MNHEY and CDR2 SMNVEV come from the germline V gene (reference sequence). Healthy donors had no documented immune events, such as infections, while sampled. Points from the study as a whole: Approximately 2-week clone count variance significantly increased as total template count grew. Technical replicates showed roughly 1.2 changed clones; two weeks about 16; four weeks 19.

Generated by immunoSEQ multiplex PCR, the TCRdb table keeps only in-frame clones and is missing some. The top ten hold around 17% of the sample, which has approximately 100,000 clones, roughly 89% seen once. Sequenced: blood. The source of this sequence is a person between 18 and 69 years old in good health. V is TRBV27 and J is TRBJ1-2, with a possible D match to TRBD1 (5 bases). For the CDR3, the DNA is TGTGCCAGCAGGCTAAAAGTGGGGGGTTCAGGTGGCTACACCTTC. This sequence encodes CASRLKVGGSGGYTF.